This T cell receptor beta chain was profiled in a study of regulatory T cells in long-lasting Graves disease (dated by TCRdb to about 2021). For context, the study as a whole: To count as having persistent Graves' disease, a patient had to have received antithyroid drug treatment for over 5 years with TSH receptor autoantibodies remaining persistently positive. Patients with persistent Graves' disease were compared with patients with newly diagnosed Graves' disease using TCR sequencing and RNA sequencing of peripheral blood. On average, persistent Graves' disease patients in the clinical cohort had been on antithyroid drugs for approximately ten years. A total of some 35 samples underwent TCR sequencing, from some 13 patients with persistent Graves' disease and approximately 20 patients with newly diagnosed Graves' disease. The study was registered as a clinical trial and conducted in China. General study outcomes and caveats: Persistent disease showed preferential use of TRBV28, TRBJ1-2 and TRBJ2-5, whereas newly diagnosed disease favored TRBV20-1 and TRBJ2-1. Peripheral blood alone was examined, since thyroid tissue, which constituted the primary lesion, could not be accessed. Only the TCR beta chain was sequenced and analyzed. Persistent patients shared more public clonotypes among themselves (approximately 2,500) than newly diagnosed patients did (over 950). Lower TCR Shannon entropy and fewer highly expanded clones were observed in persistent Graves' disease patients than in newly diagnosed patients, which suggested clonal expansion. The authors noted that the small sample size was a limitation that may lower accuracy.

Libraries were built with multiplex PCR. The sequencer listed for this sample is Illumina HiSeq 4000. iRepertoire HTBI primers and Arm-PCR amplification of CDR3 regions were used to construct TCR beta libraries. Gel purification was performed on PCR products prior to sequencing. On the authors' methods: Gene usage analysis of CDR3 amino acid clonotypes relied on the 62 TRBV and 14 TRBJ segments identified across samples. COPE and FqMerger were used to merge filtered high-quality paired reads into contigs. Contigs were aligned with BLAST to IMGT TRBV, TRBD and TRBJ reference genes, and CDR3 was defined per IMGT. Clonotypes above 0.1% frequency were classified as highly expanded clones. Repertoire diversity was measured by Shannon entropy, and V-J evenness by the Gini coefficient. Public clonotypes were defined as clonotypes shared by more than one individual. TCRdb redid the processing of the public reads, applying fastp at Q25 and MiXCR, and retained in-frame beta chains. Rows with a matching CDR3 protein are joined into one entry that keeps the most common DNA and genes. These V and J calls originate from TCRdb's pipeline instead of the authors' own analysis. This sample is represented by a few hundred thousand distinct CDR3 sequences; about 20% of them were singletons. Roughly 26% of the sample is in the top ten clones.

The CDR3 measures 14 amino acids from cysteine to phenylalanine. The DNA shown is the 42-base CDR3, in frame from base 1. V is clipped by 6 bases and J by 8 bases, and the sequence between their germline boundaries is 16 bases long. This clonotype was seen ten or more times. This clone's antigen is unknown. The record has no base qualities; no much larger clone is one base away. The time point label of this sample denotes: persistent/refractory GD, antithyroid drugs over 5 years with positive TRAb. For both TCR sequencing and RNA sequencing, RNA was extracted from PBMCs using TRIzol. The diagnosis of Graves' disease was made according to American Thyroid Association guidelines. Recruitment of patients was carried out at an endocrinology department in Xi'an, China. From each patient, 7.5 to 9.5 milliliters of peripheral blood was collected into an EDTA anticoagulant tube. PBMCs were isolated by Ficoll Paque Plus density gradient separation without further T cell sorting. An Agilent 2100 Bioanalyzer and agarose gel were used to check RNA quality, and a NanoDrop 2000 was used to measure RNA concentration.

The specimen was peripheral blood mononuclear cells (PBMCs), collected when the disease was refractory, from a patient treated with antithyroid drugs. The clonotype comes from a female donor with Graves disease. The chain was built from TRBV12-3 or TRBV12-4 and TRBJ1-4, with the D segment identity uncertain. CDR3 protein: CASSQNQAREKLFF. Here is the DNA: TGTGCCAGCAGCCAAAATCAGGCTAGGGAAAAACTGTTTTTT.